The source of this T cell receptor (beta chain) is a study of blood T cell repertoires in COVID-19. At the level of the study: Sites in the United States, Italy and Spain provided acute and convalescent COVID-19 samples.

This clone was seen a single time. Germline loops: CDR1 MNHNS, CDR2 SASEGT. The J segment lost 6 bases and the V segment lost 4 bases, leaving 10 bases of the junction unmatched. The CDR3 is 16 residues long. Sequenced by immunoSEQ multiplex PCR; TCRdb stores in-frame clones only, minus some. The sample has under 250,000 clones; around 87% are singletons. The chain recombines TRBV6-1 with TRBJ1-5, with TRBD1 matching over 9 bases. The TCR sequence derives from a woman aged 70-85 years with active or convalescent COVID-19. Sequencing used peripheral blood. The CDR3 sequence is CASSASGQGLTQPQHF. In nucleotides, the CDR3 is TGTGCCAGCAGTGCCTCGGGACAGGGTCTTACTCAGCCCCAGCATTTT.